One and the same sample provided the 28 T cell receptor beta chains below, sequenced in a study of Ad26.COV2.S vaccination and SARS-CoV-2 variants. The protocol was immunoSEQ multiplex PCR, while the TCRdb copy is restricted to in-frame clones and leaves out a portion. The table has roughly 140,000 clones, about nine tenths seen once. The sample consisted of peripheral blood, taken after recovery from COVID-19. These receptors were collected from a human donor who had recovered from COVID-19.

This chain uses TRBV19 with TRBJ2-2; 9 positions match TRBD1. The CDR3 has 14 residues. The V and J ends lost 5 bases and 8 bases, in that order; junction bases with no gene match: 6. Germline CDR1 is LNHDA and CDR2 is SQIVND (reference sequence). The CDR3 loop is CASSQDRGAGELFF. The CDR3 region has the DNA TGTGCCAGTAGTCAGGACAGGGGCGCTGGGGAGCTGTTTTTT. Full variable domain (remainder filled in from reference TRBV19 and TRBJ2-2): DGGITQSPKYLFRKEGQNVTLSCEQNLNHDAMYWYRQDPGQGLRLIYYSQIVNDFQKGDIAEGYSVSREKKESFPLTVTSAQKNPTAFYLCASSQDRGAGELFFGEGSRLTVL.

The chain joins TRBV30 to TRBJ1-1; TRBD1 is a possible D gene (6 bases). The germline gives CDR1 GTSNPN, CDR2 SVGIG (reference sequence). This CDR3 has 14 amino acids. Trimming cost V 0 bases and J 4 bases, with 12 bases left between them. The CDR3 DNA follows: TGTGCCTGGAGTGTACGGGGAGGGGGCACTGAAGCTTTCTTT. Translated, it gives CAWSVRGGGTEAFF.

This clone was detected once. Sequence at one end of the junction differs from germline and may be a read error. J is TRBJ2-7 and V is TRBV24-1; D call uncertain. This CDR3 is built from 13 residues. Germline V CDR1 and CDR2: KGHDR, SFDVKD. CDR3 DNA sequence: TGTGCCACCGGTGACGGCAGCTCCTACGAGCAGTACTTC. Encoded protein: CATGDGSSYEQYF.

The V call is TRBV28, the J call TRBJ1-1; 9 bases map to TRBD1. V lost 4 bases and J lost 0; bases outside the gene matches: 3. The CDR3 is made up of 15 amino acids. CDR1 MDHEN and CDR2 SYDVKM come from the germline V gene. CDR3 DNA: TGTGCCAGCAGTTCGGACAGGGGCCTGAACACTGAAGCTTTCTTT. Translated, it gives CASSSDRGLNTEAFF.

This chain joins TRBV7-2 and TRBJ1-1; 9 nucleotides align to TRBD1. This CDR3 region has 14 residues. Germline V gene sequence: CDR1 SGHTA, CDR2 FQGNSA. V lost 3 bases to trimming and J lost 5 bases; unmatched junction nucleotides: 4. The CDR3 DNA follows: TGTGCCAGCAGCTTGGACAGGGGAAGAACTGAAGCTTTCTTT. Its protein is CASSLDRGRTEAFF.

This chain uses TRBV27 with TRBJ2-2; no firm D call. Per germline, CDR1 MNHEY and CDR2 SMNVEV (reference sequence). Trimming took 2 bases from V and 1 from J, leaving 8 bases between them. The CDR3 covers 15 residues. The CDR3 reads CASSLGSVNTGELFF. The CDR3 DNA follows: TGTGCCAGCAGTTTAGGGTCCGTGAACACCGGGGAGCTGTTTTTT.

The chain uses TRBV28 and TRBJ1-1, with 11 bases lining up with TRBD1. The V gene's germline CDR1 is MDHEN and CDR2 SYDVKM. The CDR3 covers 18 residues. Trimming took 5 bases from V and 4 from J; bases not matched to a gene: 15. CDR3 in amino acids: CASSVPAGQGVIFTEAFF. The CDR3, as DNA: TGTGCCAGCAGTGTACCGGCGGGACAGGGGGTTATATTCACTGAAGCTTTCTTT.

The CDR3 nucleotides read TGTGCCAGCAGCTTAGATTTAGGAGGGAGGGTAAAGACCCAGTACTTC. The encoded protein is CASSLDLGGRVKTQYF. The chain has TRBV11-2 and TRBJ2-5, with 7 nucleotides matching TRBD2. CDR1 is SGHAT and CDR2 is FQNNGV in the germline V gene. This CDR3 has 16 amino acids. J was trimmed by 6 bases and V by 0 bases; bases with no gene match: 10.

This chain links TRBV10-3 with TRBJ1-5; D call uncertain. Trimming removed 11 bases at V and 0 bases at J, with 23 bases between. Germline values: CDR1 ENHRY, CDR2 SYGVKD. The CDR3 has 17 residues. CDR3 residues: CASAPAVALNSNQPQHF. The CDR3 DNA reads TGTGCCTCGGCGCCGGCAGTGGCCCTCAATAGCAATCAGCCCCAGCATTTT.

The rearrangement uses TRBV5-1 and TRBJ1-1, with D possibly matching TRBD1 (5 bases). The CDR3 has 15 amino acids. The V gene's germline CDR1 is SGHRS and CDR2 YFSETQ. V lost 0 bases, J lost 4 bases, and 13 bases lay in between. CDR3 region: CASSLGSVGATEAFF. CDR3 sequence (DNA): TGCGCCAGCAGCTTGGGTTCGGTAGGGGCCACTGAAGCTTTCTTT.

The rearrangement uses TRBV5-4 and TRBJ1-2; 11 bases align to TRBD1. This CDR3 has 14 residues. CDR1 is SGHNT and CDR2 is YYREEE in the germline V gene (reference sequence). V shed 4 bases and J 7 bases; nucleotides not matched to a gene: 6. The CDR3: CASSQRTGGTGYTF. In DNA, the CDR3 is TGTGCCAGCAGCCAGCGGACAGGGGGCACTGGCTACACCTTC.

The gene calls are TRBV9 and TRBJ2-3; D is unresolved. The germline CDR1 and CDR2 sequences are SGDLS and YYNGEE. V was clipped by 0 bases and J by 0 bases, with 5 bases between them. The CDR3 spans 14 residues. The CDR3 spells CASSVDASTDTQYF. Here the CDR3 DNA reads TGTGCCAGCAGCGTAGATGCTAGCACAGATACGCAGTATTTT.

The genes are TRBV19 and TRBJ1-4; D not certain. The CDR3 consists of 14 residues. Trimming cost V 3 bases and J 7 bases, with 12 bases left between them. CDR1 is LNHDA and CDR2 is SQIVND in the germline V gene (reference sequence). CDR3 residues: CASSIKYVREKLFF. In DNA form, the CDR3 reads TGTGCCAGTAGTATCAAATATGTCCGTGAAAAACTGTTTTTT.

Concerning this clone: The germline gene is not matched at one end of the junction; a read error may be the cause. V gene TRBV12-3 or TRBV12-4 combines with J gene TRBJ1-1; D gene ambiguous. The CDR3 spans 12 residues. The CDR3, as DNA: TGTGCCAGCAGGTGGGAGCACACAGAAGCTTTCTTT. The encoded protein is CASRWEHTEAFF.

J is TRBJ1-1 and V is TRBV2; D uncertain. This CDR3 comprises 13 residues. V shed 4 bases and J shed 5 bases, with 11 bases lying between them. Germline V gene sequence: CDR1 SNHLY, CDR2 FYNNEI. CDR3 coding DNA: TGTGCCAGCAGTGTTTCTTCAGGAACTGAAGCTTTCTTT. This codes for CASSVSSGTEAFF.

The CDR3 coding sequence is TGTGCCAGCAGCTTAGACAGGGTGGAGCAGTACTTC. Translated: CASSLDRVEQYF. The chain combines TRBV7-2 with TRBJ2-7; D might be TRBD1 (6 bases). The CDR3 has 12 amino acids. Germline assignment: CDR1 SGHTA and CDR2 FQGNSA. V lost 1 base and J lost 7, with 8 bases in between.

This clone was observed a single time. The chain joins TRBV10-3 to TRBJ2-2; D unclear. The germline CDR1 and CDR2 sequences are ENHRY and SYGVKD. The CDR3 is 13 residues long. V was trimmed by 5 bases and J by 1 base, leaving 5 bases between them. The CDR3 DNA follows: TGTGCCATCAGTTCTATGAACACCGGGGAGCTGTTTTTT. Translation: CAISSMNTGELFF.

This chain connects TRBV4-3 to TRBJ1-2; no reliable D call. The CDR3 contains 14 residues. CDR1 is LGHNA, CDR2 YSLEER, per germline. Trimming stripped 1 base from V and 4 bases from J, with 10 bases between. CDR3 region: CASSQGATGYGYTF. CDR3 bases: TGCGCCAGCAGCCAAGGGGCCACGGGCTATGGCTACACCTTC.

CDR3 sequence: CAGGAGADTQYF. CDR3 coding DNA: TGTGCCGGGGGGGCCGGGGCAGATACGCAGTATTTT. V is TRBV5-6 and J is TRBJ2-3; D is possibly TRBD2 (7 bases). Germline CDR1 SGHDT, CDR2 YYEEEE. This CDR3 spans 12 amino acids. V dropped 10 bases and J dropped 4 bases, with 13 bases sitting between them.

The CDR3 loop is CASSLRGTGSTAFF. DNA of the CDR3: TGTGCCAGCAGCTTAAGAGGGACAGGGTCGACAGCTTTCTTT. The chain couples TRBV11-2 to TRBJ1-1; 9 bases align to TRBD1. The CDR3 spans 14 residues. CDR1 and CDR2 (germline): SGHAT, FQNNGV. The ends lost 2 bases at V and 10 bases at J; junction bases unmatched: 8.

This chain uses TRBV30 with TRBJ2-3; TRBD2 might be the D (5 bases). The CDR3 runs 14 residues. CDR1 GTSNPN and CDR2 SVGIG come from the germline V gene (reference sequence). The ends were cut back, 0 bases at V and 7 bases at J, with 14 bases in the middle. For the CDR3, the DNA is TGTGCCTGGAGTGTATCCGGATCCGGGAATACGCAGTATTTT. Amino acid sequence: CAWSVSGSGNTQYF.

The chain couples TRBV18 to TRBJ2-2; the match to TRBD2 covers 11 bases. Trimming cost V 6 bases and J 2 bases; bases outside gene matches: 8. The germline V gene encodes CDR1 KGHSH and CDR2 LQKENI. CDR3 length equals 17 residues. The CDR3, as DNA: TGTGCCAGCTCGGCCCTAGCGGGGGGTGACAACACCGGGGAGCTGTTTTTT. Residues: CASSALAGGDNTGELFF.

The CDR3 region has the DNA TGTGCCAGCAGTTTGGTCGGAGTCGCCTACGAGCAGTACTTC. It is translated as CASSLVGVAYEQYF. V and J are TRBV28 and TRBJ2-7, with D unresolved. Trimming cost V 3 bases and J 2 bases, with 11 bases left between them. This CDR3 has 14 residues. Germline V lookup: CDR1 MDHEN, CDR2 SYDVKM.

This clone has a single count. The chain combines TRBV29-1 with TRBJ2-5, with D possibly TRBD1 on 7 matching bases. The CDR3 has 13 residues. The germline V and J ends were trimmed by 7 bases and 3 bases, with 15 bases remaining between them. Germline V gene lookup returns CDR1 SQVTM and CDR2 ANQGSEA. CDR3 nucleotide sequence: TGCAGCGCAGGAGGGACAGCCGAAGAGACCCAGTACTTC. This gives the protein CSAGGTAEETQYF.

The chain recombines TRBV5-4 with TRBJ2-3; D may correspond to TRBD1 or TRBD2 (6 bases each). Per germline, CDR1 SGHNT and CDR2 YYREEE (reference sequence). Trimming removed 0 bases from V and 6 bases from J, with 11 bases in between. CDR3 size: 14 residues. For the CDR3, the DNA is TGTGCCAGCAGCTTGGACAGGGAGGAGGATACGCAGTATTTT. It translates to CASSLDREEDTQYF.

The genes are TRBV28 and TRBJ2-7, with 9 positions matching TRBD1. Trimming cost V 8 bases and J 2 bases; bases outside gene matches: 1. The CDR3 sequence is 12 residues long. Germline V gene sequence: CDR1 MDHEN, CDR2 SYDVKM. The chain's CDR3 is CASRDRAYEQYF. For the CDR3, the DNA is TGTGCCAGCCGGGACAGGGCCTACGAGCAGTACTTC.

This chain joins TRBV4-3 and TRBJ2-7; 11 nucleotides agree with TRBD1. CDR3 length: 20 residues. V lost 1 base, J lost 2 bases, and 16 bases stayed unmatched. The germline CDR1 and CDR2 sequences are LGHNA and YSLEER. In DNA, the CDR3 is TGCGCCAGCAGCCAAGTTTCCTCAGCCCTACGGGACAGGGGGACCTACGAGCAGTACTTC. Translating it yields CASSQVSSALRDRGTYEQYF.

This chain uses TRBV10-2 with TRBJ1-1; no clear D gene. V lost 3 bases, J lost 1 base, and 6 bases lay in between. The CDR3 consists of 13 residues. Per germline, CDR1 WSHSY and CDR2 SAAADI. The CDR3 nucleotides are TGCGCCAGCAGTGAAGGCCCGAACACTGAAGCTTTCTTT. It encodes CASSEGPNTEAFF.